A selection of T cell receptor beta chains follows, all from one sample in a study of lymphopenia after photon versus proton radiotherapy. Here immunoSEQ multiplex PCR was the method, and the copy in TCRdb shows in-frame clones only, minus some. The sample includes more than 30,000 clones, about 85% of them seen just once. Sequencing was performed on peripheral blood, taken from a patient treated with photon-based radiotherapy. The receptor source for this set is a man aged 50-59 years with gastric cancer. CDR3s include the opening cysteine and the closing phenylalanine or tryptophan. D genes are given only for firm matches. Clone sizes are given selectively: once, few, many, or a class where the clone is expanded.

j_call v_call clone_size d_call cdr3_aa cdr3_nt
TRBJ2-3 TRBV19 . . CASSRPEADTQYF TGTGCCAGTAGTCGGCCAGAAGCAGATACGCAGTATTTT
TRBJ1-4 TRBV14 . . CASSQGNNEKLFF TGTGCCAGCAGCCAGGGCAATAATGAAAAACTGTTTTTT
TRBJ2-7 TRBV5-1 . . CASSPDPPYEQYF TGCGCCAGCAGCCCAGACCCACCCTACGAGCAGTACTTC
TRBJ1-1 TRBV7-9 . . CASSLEGVGEAFF TGTGCCAGCAGCCTCGAAGGGGTGGGCGAAGCTTTCTTT
TRBJ1-1 TRBV7-2 . TRBD1 CASSRTGDGEAFF TGTGCCAGCAGCCGGACAGGGGACGGTGAAGCTTTCTTT
TRBJ1-1 TRBV14 . . CASSQDYMTEAFF TGTGCCAGCAGCCAAGACTATATGACTGAAGCTTTCTTT
TRBJ1-2 TRBV9 few . CASKGWYGYTF TGTGCCAGCAAGGGGTGGTATGGCTACACCTTC
TRBJ2-2 TRBV18 . . CASSETGELFF TGTGCCAGCTCAGAAACCGGGGAGCTGTTTTTT
TRBJ1-1 TRBV15 once . CATSRDRIGMNTEAFF TGTGCCACCAGCAGAGATCGGATTGGGATGAACACTGAAGCTTTCTTT
TRBJ1-3 TRBV13 once . CASSLGTDGNTIYF TGTGCCAGCAGCTTAGGGACGGATGGAAACACCATATATTTT
TRBJ2-1 TRBV5-1 . . CASSLGRGLAPNEQFF TGCGCCAGCAGCTTGGGGCGGGGGCTAGCGCCTAATGAGCAGTTCTTC
TRBJ1-5 TRBV28 . TRBD1 CASRKDRDSQPQHF TGTGCCAGCAGGAAGGACAGGGATAGTCAGCCCCAGCATTTT
TRBJ2-2 TRBV30 few . CAWNLLRDTGELFF TGTGCCTGGAACCTCCTCCGGGACACCGGGGAGCTGTTTTTT
TRBJ2-1 TRBV4-3 . TRBD2 CASSQDRGGDAYNEQFF TGCGCCAGCAGCCAAGATCGGGGGGGAGACGCCTACAATGAGCAGTTCTTC
TRBJ2-1 TRBV30 . TRBD2 CAWRTSGASSYNEQFF TGTGCCTGGAGGACTAGCGGGGCAAGCTCCTACAATGAGCAGTTCTTC
TRBJ2-1 TRBV15 . TRBD2 CATSTGGGSSYNEQFF TGTGCCACCAGCACCGGGGGGGGCAGCTCCTACAATGAGCAGTTCTTC
TRBJ1-4 TRBV2 . . CAGRRQPNEKLFF TGTGCCGGTCGCAGACAGCCTAATGAAAAACTGTTTTTT